One and the same sample provided the 5 T cell receptor beta chains below, sequenced in a study of vaccination and CD4 T cells after COVID-19. Sequenced with the Oncomine TCR Beta short-read assay was DNA taken from cultured CD4+ T cells. TCRdb re-called the PCR reads with MiXCR, one entry per CDR3 protein. The sample consists of more than 10,000 distinct CDR3 sequences, roughly 27% of them appearing once. The treatment is: roughly 10-day PBMC culture with coronavirus spike peptide pools or control peptides (ViraFEST assay). What these receptors recognize is not known. The material was CD4+ T cells from blood, cultured in vitro, obtained before SARS-CoV-2 vaccination. All receptors come from a human donor who received a COVID-19 vaccine.

This clonotype was counted between two and nine times. The chain carries TRBV24-1 and TRBJ2-3; D is ambiguous. CDR1 is KGHDR and CDR2 is SFDVKD in the germline V gene. V was shortened by 3 bases and J by 0 bases, with 6 bases between the two germline ends. CDR3 length equals 14 residues. This CDR3 reads CATSDRDSTDTQYF. CDR3 DNA: TGTGCCACCAGTGATCGCGACAGCACAGATACGCAGTATTTT.

V usage is TRBV12-3 or TRBV12-4 and J usage is TRBJ1-1; weak D call: TRBD1 (5 bases). This CDR3 is 14 amino acids long. Deletions cut 2 bases from V and 5 bases from J, with 12 bases between. The DNA of the CDR3 is TGTGCCAGCAGTTTATGGGGGGGGGGGACTGAAGCTTTCTTT. Translation gives CASSLWGGGTEAFF.

This clonotype was counted only a few times. The chain uses TRBV6-1 and TRBJ2-5; possibly TRBD1 or TRBD2 for D (5 bases each). V was clipped by 3 bases and J by 4 bases, with 15 bases between them. This CDR3 has 15 residues. Germline assignment: CDR1 MNHNS and CDR2 SASEGT. CDR3 DNA: TGTGCCAGCAGTGAGGAACAGTTGGGGACAGAGACCCAGTACTTC. It codes for CASSEEQLGTETQYF.

Sample share makes this clonotype medium-sized (0.01 to 0.1%). The rearrangement links TRBV20-1 to TRBJ2-2; the match to TRBD2 covers 11 bases. The germline gives CDR1 DFQATT, CDR2 SNEGSKA (reference sequence). This CDR3 has 15 residues. V was clipped by 6 bases and J by 1 base; unmatched bases: 4. CDR3 sequence: CSAPGLAENTGELFF. CDR3 DNA: TGCAGTGCCCCGGGACTAGCGGAGAACACCGGGGAGCTGTTTTTT.

V gene TRBV6-1 combines with J gene TRBJ2-3; a weak D match, TRBD2 (6 bases). The V end lost 6 bases, the J end lost 5 bases, and 9 bases lay between the germline ends. This CDR3 is built from 12 residues. The germline V gene has CDR1 MNHNS and CDR2 SASEGT. The CDR3 DNA follows: TGTGCCAGCAGGGGGACTCAAGATACGCAGTATTTT. Its translation is CASRGTQDTQYF.